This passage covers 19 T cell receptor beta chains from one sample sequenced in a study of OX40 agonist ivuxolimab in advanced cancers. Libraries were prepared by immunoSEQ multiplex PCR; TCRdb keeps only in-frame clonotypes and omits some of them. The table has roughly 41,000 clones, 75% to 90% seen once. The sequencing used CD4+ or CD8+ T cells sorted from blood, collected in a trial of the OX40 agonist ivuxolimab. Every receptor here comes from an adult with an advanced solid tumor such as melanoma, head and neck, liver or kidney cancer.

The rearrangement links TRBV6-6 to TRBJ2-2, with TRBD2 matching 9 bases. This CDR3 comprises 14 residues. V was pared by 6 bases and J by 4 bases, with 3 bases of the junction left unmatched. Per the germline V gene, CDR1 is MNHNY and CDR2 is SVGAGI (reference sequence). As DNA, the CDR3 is TGTGCCAGCAGCTTGGGACTAGCCACCGGGGAGCTGTTTTTT. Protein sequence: CASSLGLATGELFF.

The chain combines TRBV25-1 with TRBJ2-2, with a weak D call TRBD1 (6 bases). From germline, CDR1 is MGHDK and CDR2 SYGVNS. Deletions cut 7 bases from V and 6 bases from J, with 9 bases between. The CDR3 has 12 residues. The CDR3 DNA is TGTGCCAGCACAAACAGGGCCGGGGAGCTGTTTTTT. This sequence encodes CASTNRAGELFF.

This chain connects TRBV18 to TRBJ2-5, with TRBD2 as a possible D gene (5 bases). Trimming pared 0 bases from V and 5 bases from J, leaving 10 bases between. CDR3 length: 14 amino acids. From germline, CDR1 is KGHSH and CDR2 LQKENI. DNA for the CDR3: TGTGCCAGCTCACCACCGGATCGCGGGGAGACCCAGTACTTC. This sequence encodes CASSPPDRGETQYF.

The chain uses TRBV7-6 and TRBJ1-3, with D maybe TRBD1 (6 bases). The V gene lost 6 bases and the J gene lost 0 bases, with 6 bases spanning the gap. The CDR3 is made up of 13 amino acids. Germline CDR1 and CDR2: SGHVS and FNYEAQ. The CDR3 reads CASRDSSGNTIYF. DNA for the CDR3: TGTGCCAGCAGGGACAGCTCTGGAAACACCATATATTTT.

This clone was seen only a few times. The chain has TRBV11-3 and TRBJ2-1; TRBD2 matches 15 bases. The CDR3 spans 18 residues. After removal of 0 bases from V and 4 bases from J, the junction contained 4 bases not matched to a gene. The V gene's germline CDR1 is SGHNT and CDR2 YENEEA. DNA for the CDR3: TGTGCCAGCAGCTTAGAAGGGACTAGCGGGGGGCGTTACAATGAGCAGTTCTTC. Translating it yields CASSLEGTSGGRYNEQFF. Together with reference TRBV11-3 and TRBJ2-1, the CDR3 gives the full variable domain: EAGVVQSPRYKIIEKKQPVAFWCNPISGHNTLYWYLQNLGQGPELLIRYENEEAVDDSQLPKDRFSAERLKGVDSTLKIQPAELGDSAVYLCASSLEGTSGGRYNEQFFGPGTRLTVL.

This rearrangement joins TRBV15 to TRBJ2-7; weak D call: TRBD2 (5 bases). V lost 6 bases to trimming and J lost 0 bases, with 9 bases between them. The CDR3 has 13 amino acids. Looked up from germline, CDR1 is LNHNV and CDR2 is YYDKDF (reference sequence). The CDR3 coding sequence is TGTGCCACCAGGGCTGGGAGCTCCTACGAGCAGTACTTC. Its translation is CATRAGSSYEQYF.

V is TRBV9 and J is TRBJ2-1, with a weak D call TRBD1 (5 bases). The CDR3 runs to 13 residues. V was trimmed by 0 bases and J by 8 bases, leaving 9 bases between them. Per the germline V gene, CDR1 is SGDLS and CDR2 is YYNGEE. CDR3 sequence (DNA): TGTGCCAGCAGCGTAGGGACATCGGATGAGCAGTTCTTC. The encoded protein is CASSVGTSDEQFF.

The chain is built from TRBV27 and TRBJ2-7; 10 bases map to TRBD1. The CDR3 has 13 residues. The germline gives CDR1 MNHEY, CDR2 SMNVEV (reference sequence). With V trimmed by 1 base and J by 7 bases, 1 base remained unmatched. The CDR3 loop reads CASSLWTGGEQYF. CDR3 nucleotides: TGTGCCAGCAGTTTATGGACAGGGGGTGAGCAGTACTTC.

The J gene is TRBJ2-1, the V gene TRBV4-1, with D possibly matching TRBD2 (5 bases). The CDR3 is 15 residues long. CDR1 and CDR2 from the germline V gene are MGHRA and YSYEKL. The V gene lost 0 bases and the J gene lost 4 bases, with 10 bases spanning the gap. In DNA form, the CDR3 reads TGCGCCAGCAGCCAAGAGGAGGCGGTATACAATGAGCAGTTCTTC. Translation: CASSQEEAVYNEQFF.

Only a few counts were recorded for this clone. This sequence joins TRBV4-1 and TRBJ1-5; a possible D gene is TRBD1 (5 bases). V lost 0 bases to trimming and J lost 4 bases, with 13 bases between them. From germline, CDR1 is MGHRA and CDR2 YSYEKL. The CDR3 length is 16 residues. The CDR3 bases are TGCGCCAGCAGCCAAGAGGCCCTCACAGGAAATCAGCCCCAGCATTTT. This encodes CASSQEALTGNQPQHF.

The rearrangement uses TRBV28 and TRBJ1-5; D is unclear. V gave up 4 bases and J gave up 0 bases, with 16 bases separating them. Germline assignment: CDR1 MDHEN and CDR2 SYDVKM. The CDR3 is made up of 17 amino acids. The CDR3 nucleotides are TGTGCCAGCAGTTATTTGGGCAGCCTGTATAGCAATCAGCCCCAGCATTTT. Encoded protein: CASSYLGSLYSNQPQHF.

The CDR3 coding sequence is TGTGCCAGCAGCGTTGGACAGTACTCTGGAAACACCATATATTTT. Residues: CASSVGQYSGNTIYF. V usage is TRBV9 and J usage is TRBJ1-3; maybe TRBD1 (6 bases). Trimming removed 2 bases at V and 0 bases at J, with 9 bases between. In germline, CDR1 is SGDLS, CDR2 YYNGEE. This CDR3 comprises 15 residues.

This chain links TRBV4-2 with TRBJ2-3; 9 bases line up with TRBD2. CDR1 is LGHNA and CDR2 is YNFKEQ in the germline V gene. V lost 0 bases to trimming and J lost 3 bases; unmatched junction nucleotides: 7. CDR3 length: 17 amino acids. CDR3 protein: CASSQDRSLAGTDTQYF. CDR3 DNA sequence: TGTGCCAGCAGCCAAGATAGGAGTCTAGCGGGAACAGATACGCAGTATTTT.

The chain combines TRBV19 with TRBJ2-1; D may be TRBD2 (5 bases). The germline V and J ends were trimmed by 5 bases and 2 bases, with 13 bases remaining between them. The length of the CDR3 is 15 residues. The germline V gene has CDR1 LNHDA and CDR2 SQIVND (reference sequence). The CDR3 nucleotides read TGTGCCAGTAGTTTCCGGACTCCGCCCTACAATGAGCAGTTCTTC. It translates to CASSFRTPPYNEQFF.

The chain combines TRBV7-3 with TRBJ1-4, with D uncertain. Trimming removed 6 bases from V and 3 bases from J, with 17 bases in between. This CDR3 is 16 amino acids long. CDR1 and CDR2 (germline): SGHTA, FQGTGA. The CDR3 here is CASSSFGRISNEKLFF. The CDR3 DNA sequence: TGTGCCAGCAGTTCATTCGGACGGATTTCTAATGAAAAACTGTTTTTT. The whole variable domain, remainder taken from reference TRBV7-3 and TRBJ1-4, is GAGVSQTPSNKVTEKGKYVELRCDPISGHTALYWYRQSLGQGPEFLIYFQGTGAADDSGLPNDRFFAVRPEGSVSTLKIQRTERGDSAVYLCASSSFGRISNEKLFFGSGTQLSVL.

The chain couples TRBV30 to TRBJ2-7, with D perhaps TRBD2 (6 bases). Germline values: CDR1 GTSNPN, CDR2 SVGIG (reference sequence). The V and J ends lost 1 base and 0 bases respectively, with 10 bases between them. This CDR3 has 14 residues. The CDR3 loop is CAWSGISGSYEQYF. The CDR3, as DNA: TGTGCCTGGAGTGGGATTAGCGGCTCCTACGAGCAGTACTTC.

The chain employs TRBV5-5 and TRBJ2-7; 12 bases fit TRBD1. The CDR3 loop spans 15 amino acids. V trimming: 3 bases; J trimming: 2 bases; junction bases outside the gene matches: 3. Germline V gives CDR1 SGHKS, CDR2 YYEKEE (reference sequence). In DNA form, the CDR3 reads TGTGCCAGCAGCTCGGGGACAGGGGGCCCCTACGAGCAGTACTTC. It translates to CASSSGTGGPYEQYF. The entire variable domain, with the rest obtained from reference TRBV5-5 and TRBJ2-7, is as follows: DAGVTQSPTHLIKTRGQQVTLRCSPISGHKSVSWYQQVLGQGPQFIFQYYEKEERGRGNFPDRFSARQFPNYSSELNVNALLLGDSALYLCASSSGTGGPYEQYFGPGTRLTVT.

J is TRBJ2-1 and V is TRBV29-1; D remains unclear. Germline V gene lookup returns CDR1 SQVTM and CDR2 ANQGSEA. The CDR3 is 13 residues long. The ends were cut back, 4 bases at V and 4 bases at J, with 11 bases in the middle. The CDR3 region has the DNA TGCAGCGTTGTACCCCCAGGTTACAATGAGCAGTTCTTC. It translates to CSVVPPGYNEQFF.

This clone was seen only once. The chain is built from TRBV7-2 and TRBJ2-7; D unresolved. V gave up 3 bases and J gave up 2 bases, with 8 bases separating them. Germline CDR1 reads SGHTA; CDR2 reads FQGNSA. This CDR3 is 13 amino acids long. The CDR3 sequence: CASSFYDAYEQYF. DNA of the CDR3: TGTGCCAGCAGCTTCTACGACGCCTACGAGCAGTACTTC.